This entry lists 31 T cell receptor beta chains sequenced from one sample in a study of vaccination and CD4 T cells after COVID-19. Treatment given: approximately 10-day PBMC culture with coronavirus spike peptide pools or control peptides (ViraFEST assay). CD4+ T cells that had been cultured provided DNA sequenced with the Oncomine TCR Beta short-read assay. TCRdb passed the PCR reads through MiXCR, listing each CDR3 protein once. Among some 15,000 distinct CDR3 sequences listed, roughly 25% were seen once. For these TCRs, the target antigens are not known. The source material was cultured CD4+ T cells from blood. These receptors all stem from a human donor with COVID-19.

The J gene is TRBJ1-5, the V gene TRBV4-2; D call uncertain. This CDR3 has 13 residues. Trimming shortened V by 1 base and J by 3 bases, and 4 bases separated the two germline ends. Germline V lookup: CDR1 LGHNA, CDR2 YNFKEQ. The CDR3 DNA sequence: TGTGCCAGCAGCCAAGGATCCAATCAGCCCCAGCATTTT. Translating it yields CASSQGSNQPQHF.

The chain employs TRBV11-3 and TRBJ2-5, with D possibly matching TRBD2 (6 bases). Germline V lookup: CDR1 SGHNT, CDR2 YENEEA. Trimming shortened V by 5 bases and J by 7 bases, and 20 bases separated the two germline ends. This CDR3 is 15 amino acids long. CDR3 residues: CASSPPGTAVGTQYF. CDR3 in DNA: TGTGCCAGCAGCCCACCGGGGACTGCGGTGGGGACCCAGTACTTC. The entire variable domain, with the rest obtained from reference TRBV11-3 and TRBJ2-5, is as follows: EAGVVQSPRYKIIEKKQPVAFWCNPISGHNTLYWYLQNLGQGPELLIRYENEEAVDDSQLPKDRFSAERLKGVDSTLKIQPAELGDSAVYLCASSPPGTAVGTQYFGPGTRLLVL.

This clonotype was detected a few times. This sequence joins TRBV4-3 and TRBJ1-6; D is possibly TRBD1 (6 bases). CDR1 and CDR2 (germline): LGHNA, YSLEER. The V gene lost 0 bases and the J gene lost 10 bases, with 13 bases spanning the gap. This CDR3 has 15 amino acids. The CDR3 region is CASSQERGTGSPLHF. CDR3 in DNA: TGCGCCAGCAGCCAAGAGAGGGGAACAGGGTCACCCCTCCACTTT.

The rearrangement links TRBV20-1 to TRBJ1-1; unclear D gene. V was cut by 1 base and J by 4 bases, with 13 bases left in between. The germline CDR1 and CDR2 sequences are DFQATT and SNEGSKA (reference sequence). The CDR3 covers 14 residues. The CDR3 DNA reads as TGCAGTGCTAGAGTGATGGGGAGACCCACTGAAGCTTTCTTT. Translated, it gives CSARVMGRPTEAFF.

This chain links TRBV7-8 with TRBJ1-1; D gene uncertain. CDR3 length equals 12 residues. V was clipped by 0 bases and J by 7 bases, with 6 bases between them. Germline V lookup: CDR1 SGHVS, CDR2 FQNEAQ. CDR3 sequence (DNA): TGTGCCAGCAGCTTAGCGGGAGTTGAAGCTTTCTTT. Its protein is CASSLAGVEAFF.

This clonotype was seen a handful of times. The chain combines TRBV10-3 with TRBJ2-2; no definite D call. The CDR3 loop spans 13 amino acids. Germline CDR1 reads ENHRY; CDR2 reads SYGVKD. The V end was cut by 0 bases, the J end by 6 bases, with 5 bases between. The CDR3 DNA is TGTGCCATCAGTGAGTCGGAACCCGGGGAGCTGTTTTTT. Translation gives CAISESEPGELFF.

V and J are TRBV2 and TRBJ2-2; TRBD1 is a possible D gene (5 bases). The CDR3 spans 14 residues. The germline gives CDR1 SNHLY, CDR2 FYNNEI. With 6 bases removed from V and 6 bases from J, the gap between germline ends came to 14 bases. The CDR3 spells CASRAFQGAGELFF. CDR3 coding DNA: TGTGCCAGCAGGGCCTTCCAGGGTGCCGGGGAGCTGTTTTTT.

There are a few counts of this clonotype. V is TRBV7-6 and J is TRBJ2-3; no reliable D call. CDR1 and CDR2 (germline): SGHVS, FNYEAQ. V gave up 2 bases and J gave up 9 bases, with 12 bases separating them. The CDR3 length is 13 residues. As DNA, the CDR3 is TGTGCCAGCAGCTTATCCGAGCGTGGAACGCAGTATTTT. Translating it yields CASSLSERGTQYF.

Remarks on this clonotype: Germline and junction disagree at one end, which may indicate a read error. V and J are TRBV2 and TRBJ1-2, with TRBD1 identical over 7 bases. Germline CDR1 and CDR2: SNHLY and FYNNEI. The CDR3 contains 12 residues. This CDR3 is CASRPGQRFPDF. The CDR3 coding sequence is TGTGCCAGCAGGCCGGGACAGCGCTTCCCTGACTTC.

This clonotype qualifies as medium-sized. This chain connects TRBV6-5 to TRBJ1-2; D remains ambiguous. V lost 4 bases, J lost 8 bases, and 11 bases lay in between. The CDR3 length is 12 residues. Germline V gene data show CDR1 as MNHEY and CDR2 as SVGAGI. The CDR3 nucleotides are TGTGCCAGCAGTTCCGGCCAGAGGGGCTACACCTTC. Translation: CASSSGQRGYTF.

This clonotype has more than one count but fewer than ten. The V gene is TRBV2, the J gene TRBJ1-5; no clear D gene. Germline lookup yields CDR1 SNHLY and CDR2 FYNNEI. The ends were cut back, 4 bases at V and 0 bases at J, with 10 bases in the middle. CDR3 length: 15 residues. The CDR3 loop is CASSVDGYSNQPQHF. CDR3 DNA: TGTGCCAGCAGTGTTGACGGTTATAGCAATCAGCCCCAGCATTTT.

CDR3 residues: CASSPDRGGYEQYF. The CDR3 region has the DNA TGCGCCAGCAGCCCGGACAGGGGTGGGTACGAGCAGTACTTC. This rearrangement joins TRBV5-1 to TRBJ2-7, with TRBD1 matching 9 bases. The CDR3 consists of 14 residues. Looked up from germline, CDR1 is SGHRS and CDR2 is YFSETQ. Trimming at V came to 4 bases and at J to 4 bases, leaving 6 bases not matched to a gene.

The sample holds a few counts of this clonotype. The V and J genes are TRBV12-3 or TRBV12-4 and TRBJ1-5, with 10 bases matching TRBD1. The CDR3 contains 14 residues. The V segment lost 1 base and the J segment 6 bases; nucleotides outside the gene matches: 0. CDR3 residues: CASSLGDRGQPQHF. The CDR3 DNA follows: TGTGCCAGCAGTTTAGGGGACAGGGGTCAGCCCCAGCATTTT.

This chain uses TRBV10-3 with TRBJ2-1, with 11 bases aligning to TRBD1. The V gene's germline CDR1 is ENHRY and CDR2 SYGVKD. CDR3 size: 13 residues. CDR3 coding DNA: TGTGCTATCGGGACAGGGGGGCATAATGAGCAGTTCTTC. It codes for CAIGTGGHNEQFF.

This clonotype came up a few times. The CDR3 nucleotides are TGTGCCAGCAGCTTGCGCGGCACAGATACGCAGTATTTT. Protein product: CASSLRGTDTQYF. The chain uses TRBV6-1 and TRBJ2-3; unclear D gene. This CDR3 is 13 amino acids long. Trimming removed 6 bases from V and 1 base from J, with 8 bases in between. The germline V gene encodes CDR1 MNHNS and CDR2 SASEGT.

This clonotype was counted between two and nine times. The chain links TRBV11-2 to TRBJ1-2; D not resolved. CDR3 length equals 15 residues. The V end lost 5 bases, the J end lost 3 bases, and 16 bases lay between the germline ends. Per germline, CDR1 SGHAT and CDR2 FQNNGV. CDR3 sequence reads: CASSPSWVVDYGYTF. For the CDR3, the DNA is TGTGCCAGCAGCCCAAGCTGGGTGGTAGACTATGGCTACACCTTC. Complete variable domain (other parts from reference TRBV11-2 and TRBJ1-2): EAGVAQSPRYKIIEKRQSVAFWCNPISGHATLYWYQQILGQGPKLLIQFQNNGVVDDSQLPKDRFSAERLKGVDSTLKIQPAKLEDSAVYLCASSPSWVVDYGYTFGSGTRLTVV.

This clonotype was observed a handful of times. CDR3: CASTPAGGQNTGELFF. CDR3 nucleotides: TGTGCCAGCACCCCAGCGGGGGGGCAGAACACCGGGGAGCTGTTTTTT. The V gene is TRBV6-1, the J gene TRBJ2-2; 10 bases agree with TRBD2. The CDR3 has 16 residues. V lost 7 bases and J lost 1; bases outside the gene matches: 6. CDR1 and CDR2 (germline): MNHNS, SASEGT.

This chain connects TRBV6-5 to TRBJ1-1, with D unclear. Trimming cost V 0 bases and J 0 bases, with 14 bases left between them. The CDR3 has 17 amino acids. Germline values: CDR1 MNHEY, CDR2 SVGAGI. CDR3 sequence: CASSYSMVELLNTEAFF. For the CDR3, the DNA is TGTGCCAGCAGTTACTCGATGGTGGAGCTCCTGAACACTGAAGCTTTCTTT.

This clonotype was seen a few times. This chain uses TRBV6-2 or TRBV6-3 with TRBJ2-2; D is unclear. CDR1 and CDR2 from the germline V gene are MNHEY and SVGEGT. The germline V and J ends were trimmed by 6 bases and 0 bases, with 5 bases remaining between them. CDR3 length: 13 amino acids. The CDR3 nucleotides read TGTGCCAGCAGAACGTCGAACACCGGGGAGCTGTTTTTT. Its translation is CASRTSNTGELFF.

The chain joins TRBV29-1 to TRBJ2-5; D may be TRBD1 or TRBD2 (6 bases each). This CDR3 comprises 13 residues. Germline CDR1 SQVTM, CDR2 ANQGSEA. Trimming shortened V by 7 bases and J by 4 bases, and 16 bases separated the two germline ends. CDR3 protein: CSANVGGGETQYF. CDR3 in DNA: TGCAGCGCCAACGTCGGAGGGGGAGAGACCCAGTACTTC.

A few counts support this clonotype. The rearrangement joins TRBV20-1 to TRBJ1-5; D ambiguous. Germline V gene lookup returns CDR1 DFQATT and CDR2 SNEGSKA (reference sequence). Trimming took off 0 bases at V and 3 bases at J, with 12 bases between the two ends. The CDR3 is 15 amino acids. The CDR3 DNA is TGCAGTGCTAGAGATGCCGGGTTTATCAATCAGCCCCAGCATTTT. Translation gives CSARDAGFINQPQHF.

The rearrangement links TRBV19 to TRBJ2-7, with 10 nucleotides matching TRBD2. The CDR3 is 14 amino acids. Per germline, CDR1 LNHDA and CDR2 SQIVND (reference sequence). Trimming took 5 bases from V and 3 from J; bases not matched to a gene: 4. The CDR3 DNA reads as TGTGCCAGTAGTCTAAGGACTAGCGGCTACGAGCAGTACTTC. It codes for CASSLRTSGYEQYF.

This clonotype was seen a few times. The chain recombines TRBV6-1 with TRBJ2-2; perhaps TRBD2 as D (5 bases). The germline gives CDR1 MNHNS, CDR2 SASEGT. V lost 7 bases, J lost 5 bases, and 14 bases lay in between. CDR3 length: 14 residues. For the CDR3, the DNA is TGTGCCAGCAACACTCGGGAATATACCGGGGAGCTGTTTTTT. This encodes CASNTREYTGELFF.

By sample share, this clonotype is medium-sized. This chain uses TRBV20-1 with TRBJ1-6; a weak D match, TRBD1 (5 bases). The CDR3 contains 12 residues. CDR1 and CDR2 from the germline V gene are DFQATT and SNEGSKA (reference sequence). Trimming left V 3 bases short and J 15 bases short, with 15 bases between. In DNA form, the CDR3 reads TGCAGTGCTAGGTGGCAGGGTAATGACCTCCACTTT. It is translated as CSARWQGNDLHF.

V gene TRBV28 combines with J gene TRBJ2-5, with 8 bases fitting TRBD2. CDR1 and CDR2 from the germline V gene are MDHEN and SYDVKM. The CDR3 is 14 residues long. The trim removed 3 bases at V and 1 base at J, leaving 1 base unmatched. As DNA, the CDR3 is TGTGCCAGCAGTTTGAGCGGGGGCCAAGAGACCCAGTACTTC. Its translation is CASSLSGGQETQYF.

This clonotype is a singleton in its sample. This may come from a read error, since a much larger clone is one base off. The gene calls are TRBV21-1 and TRBJ1-5; TRBD1, the table's D call, was not compared with the DNA. TRBV21-1 is reported as a pseudogene. The CDR3 covers 16 residues. CDR3 sequence: CASSNPRPGGNQPQHF. CDR3 DNA: TGTGCCAGCAGCAACCCGAGGCCAGGGGGCAATCAGCCCCAGCATTTT.

In its sample, this clonotype was seen once. The chain carries TRBV10-2 and TRBJ2-1; D tentatively fits TRBD1 or TRBD2 (5 bases each). V lost 4 bases and J lost 6, with 16 bases in between. The CDR3 runs 15 residues. Germline assignment: CDR1 WSHSY and CDR2 SAAADI. The CDR3 spells CASSAVAGTRNEQFF. Written as DNA, the CDR3 is TGCGCCAGCAGTGCCGTTGCAGGGACCCGCAATGAGCAGTTCTTC.

The chain links TRBV5-4 to TRBJ2-5; 8 positions match TRBD2. The CDR3 loop spans 15 amino acids. From germline, CDR1 is SGHNT and CDR2 YYREEE (reference sequence). After removal of 4 bases from V and 1 base from J, the junction contained 6 bases not matched to a gene. The CDR3 DNA reads as TGTGCCAGCAGCCGCGGAGCGGGGGTCCAAGAGACCCAGTACTTC. This sequence encodes CASSRGAGVQETQYF.

The chain carries TRBV5-1 and TRBJ2-7; the D is unclear. Germline V gene sequence: CDR1 SGHRS, CDR2 YFSETQ. This CDR3 region has 15 residues. Trimming shortened V by 0 bases and J by 0 bases, and 10 bases separated the two germline ends. CDR3 protein: CASSLVSGFSYEQYF. CDR3 coding DNA: TGCGCCAGCAGCTTGGTTTCGGGTTTCTCCTACGAGCAGTACTTC.

The J gene is TRBJ1-4, the V gene TRBV5-4; tentative D call: TRBD1 (5 bases). The V end was cut by 4 bases, the J end by 5 bases, with 21 bases between. This CDR3 is 17 amino acids long. Germline V gene sequence: CDR1 SGHNT, CDR2 YYREEE (reference sequence). Written as DNA, the CDR3 is TGTGCCAGCAGCGGGGGGGGGAGACCGGGCACAAATGAAAAACTGTTTTTT. It codes for CASSGGGRPGTNEKLFF.

In this sample, this clonotype turned up a few times. The chain uses TRBV28 and TRBJ2-7, with 10 bases matching TRBD2. The germline V gene encodes CDR1 MDHEN and CDR2 SYDVKM. The CDR3 runs 17 residues. With V trimmed by 5 bases and J by 2 bases, 12 bases remained unmatched. The CDR3 coding sequence is TGTGCCAGCAGTCTACTTATACTAGCGGGGAAGACCTACGAGCAGTACTTC. This encodes CASSLLILAGKTYEQYF.